This T cell receptor (beta chain) comes out of a study of Graves' ophthalmopathy and Graves' hyperthyroidism. Across the whole study: Researchers obtained peripheral blood at initial diagnosis, before any treatment had begun. Whole-study findings and limits: Most clonotypes expanded in thyroid above 0.001 frequency were present in blood too.

Researchers took RNA transcripts and amplified TCR beta CDR3 regions from them. HTBI primers served in a first-round RT-PCR, which a second-round multiplex PCR followed. TCRdb re-called the multiplex PCR reads with MiXCR, one entry per CDR3 protein. The table shows roughly 400,000 distinct CDR3 sequences, with around 16% occurring only once. On this clonotype: Its cognate antigen is unknown.

The study enrolled ophthalmopathy donors with moderate-to-severe activity, CAS ≥3, NOSPECS ≥4 and duration under 3 months. V lost 2 bases and J 3 bases, leaving 13 bases between the germline ends. The CDR3 runs 15 residues. Germline loops: CDR1 SGHTA, CDR2 FQGTGA. The V call is TRBV7-3, the J call TRBJ1-1, with D perhaps TRBD1 (6 bases). The sequenced sample consisted of peripheral blood. This sequence was found in a woman aged 18-29 years with Graves' ophthalmopathy. Here the CDR3 reads CASSLGGVGDTEAFF. CDR3 sequence (DNA): TGTGCCAGCAGCTTAGGGGGCGTAGGGGACACTGAAGCTTTCTTT.